Each of the 14 T cell receptor beta chains below was sequenced from the same sample in a study of shared clonotypes between healthy human individuals. Clones were read by immunoSEQ multiplex PCR, and TCRdb kept only the in-frame ones, dropping some. The sample has 2 million to 3 million clones, approximately 93% seen once. Sequencing input: naive CD4+ T cells from PBMCs. Subset denoted: CD45RA+ positively selected. These receptors all come from a young man in good health. Some clones in this sample may be carry-over from other donors' samples.

Remarks on this clone: The same CDR3 is also encoded by other DNA sequences in this sample. The gene calls are TRBV6-5 and TRBJ2-6; the D is unclear. This CDR3 is 14 amino acids long. Trimming stripped 6 bases from V and 2 bases from J, with 8 bases between. Germline CDR1 and CDR2: MNHEY and SVGAGI. The CDR3 coding sequence is TGTGCCAGCAGCCGTGGAACTGGGGCCAACGTCCTGACTTTC. Protein sequence: CASSRGTGANVLTF.

This chain links TRBV4-1 with TRBJ1-4; D unresolved. Germline CDR1 reads MGHRA; CDR2 reads YSYEKL. The V end was cut by 3 bases, the J end by 7 bases, with 15 bases between. The CDR3 runs to 15 residues. The CDR3 here is CASSQTIGVSEKLFF. In DNA, the CDR3 is TGCGCCAGCAGCCAGACAATCGGGGTTAGTGAAAAACTGTTTTTT.

The count of this clone is one. The gene calls are TRBV9 and TRBJ2-3; 8 positions match TRBD1. Germline assignment: CDR1 SGDLS and CDR2 YYNGEE. This CDR3 comprises 14 residues. V shed 2 bases, J shed 3 bases, and the junction held 2 bases outside the gene matches. The CDR3 bases are TGTGCCAGCAGCGTTCAGGGGGCAACAGATACGCAGTATTTT. Its translation: CASSVQGATDTQYF.

This clone was recorded once. This rearrangement joins TRBV28 to TRBJ1-1; D unresolved. CDR1 is MDHEN, CDR2 SYDVKM, per germline. This CDR3 is 14 amino acids long. Trimming removed 8 bases at V and 7 bases at J, with 20 bases between. CDR3 bases: TGTGCCAGCGGAACCCGGGCAGTAGGATATGAAGCTTTCTTT. Residues: CASGTRAVGYEAFF. The full variable domain, with the rest looked up from reference TRBV28 and TRBJ1-1, is DVKVTQSSRYLVKRTGEKVFLECVQDMDHENMFWYRQDPGLGLRLIYFSYDVKMKEKGDIPEGYSVSREKKERFSLILESASTNQTSMYLCASGTRAVGYEAFFGQGTRLTVV.

On this clone: Other DNA sequences from this sample encode an identical CDR3 as well. The J gene is TRBJ2-5, the V gene TRBV5-1; 9 positions match TRBD1. This CDR3 comprises 13 residues. The trim removed 4 bases at V and 5 bases at J, leaving 3 bases unmatched. CDR1 and CDR2 (germline): SGHRS, YFSETQ. The CDR3 nucleotides are TGCGCCAGCAGCCGCGGACAGGGGGAGACCCAGTACTTC. This codes for CASSRGQGETQYF.

The V gene is TRBV2, the J gene TRBJ2-7; no firm D call. V was cut by 4 bases and J by 6 bases, with 7 bases left in between. The germline V gene has CDR1 SNHLY and CDR2 FYNNEI. The CDR3 loop spans 11 amino acids. CDR3 DNA sequence: TGTGCCAGCAGTGTAATTACCGAGCAGTACTTC. Protein product: CASSVITEQYF.

V is TRBV7-7 and J is TRBJ1-4; D not resolved. The germline V gene has CDR1 SSHAT and CDR2 FNYEAQ (reference sequence). The germline V and J ends were trimmed by 2 bases and 7 bases, with 11 bases remaining between them. The CDR3 loop spans 14 amino acids. The CDR3 is CASSLNVRGEKLFF. CDR3 in DNA: TGTGCCAGCAGCTTAAACGTCCGGGGTGAAAAACTGTTTTTT.

This chain uses TRBV6-5 with TRBJ2-7, with TRBD2 as a possible D gene (6 bases). Germline loops: CDR1 MNHEY, CDR2 SVGAGI. V was pared by 6 bases and J by 6 bases, with 15 bases between. The CDR3 has 13 residues. The CDR3 DNA reads as TGTGCCAGCAGCCTCACCCCCGGGGGCGAGCAGTACTTC. It codes for CASSLTPGGEQYF.

Comments on this clone: A read error may produce the germline difference seen at one junction end. CDR3 sequence reads: CASSPGSGQGNIGELFF. CDR3 coding DNA: TGTGCCAGCTCACCAGGCTCCGGACAGGGCAACATCGGGGAGCTGTTTTTT. The rearrangement uses TRBV18 and TRBJ2-2; 8 positions match TRBD1. Germline V CDR1 and CDR2: KGHSH, LQKENI. The CDR3 totals 17 residues.

The chain employs TRBV7-7 and TRBJ2-7, with D possibly TRBD1 on 5 matching bases. This CDR3 has 14 amino acids. The germline gives CDR1 SSHAT, CDR2 FNYEAQ (reference sequence). V lost 5 bases and J lost 2, with 13 bases in between. The CDR3 nucleotides read TGTGCCAGCAGCCCCCTTGGGGCTACCTACGAGCAGTACTTC. Translating it yields CASSPLGATYEQYF. The variable domain in full, with the rest retrieved from reference TRBV7-7 and TRBJ2-7, is GAGVSQSPRYKVTKRGQDVTLRCDPISSHATLYWYQQALGQGPEFLTYFNYEAQPDKSGLPSDRFSAERPEGSISTLTIQRTEQRDSAMYRCASSPLGATYEQYFGPGTRLTVT.

The chain couples TRBV5-5 to TRBJ1-1, with D perhaps TRBD1 (5 bases). Between the trimmed V and J ends, which lost 0 bases and 5 bases, there was a span of 14 bases. CDR1 and CDR2 from the germline V gene are SGHKS and YYEKEE (reference sequence). This CDR3 has 15 residues. The CDR3 region is CASSLAIRGGTEAFF. CDR3 sequence (DNA): TGTGCCAGCAGCTTGGCCATAAGGGGTGGAACTGAAGCTTTCTTT.

This clone has more than one count but fewer than ten. This rearrangement joins TRBV18 to TRBJ1-1; D perhaps matches TRBD1 (5 bases). V gave up 10 bases and J gave up 1 base, with 16 bases separating them. The length of the CDR3 is 14 residues. Germline CDR1 and CDR2: KGHSH and LQKENI. For the CDR3, the DNA is TGTGCCACCGGATTACGGGGCGGGAACACTGAAGCTTTCTTT. This sequence encodes CATGLRGGNTEAFF.

The chain recombines TRBV6-5 with TRBJ1-5; 8 bases match TRBD1. V dropped 6 bases and J dropped 0; count of bases not matched to a gene: 4. Per the germline V gene, CDR1 is MNHEY and CDR2 is SVGAGI. This CDR3 has 15 amino acids. The CDR3 bases are TGTGCCAGCAGCCTCGGGACAGGTAGCAATCAGCCCCAGCATTTT. As protein: CASSLGTGSNQPQHF.

V is TRBV5-1 and J is TRBJ2-3; 9 bases map to TRBD1. The CDR3 has 17 amino acids. V shed 4 bases, J shed 3 bases, and the junction held 12 bases outside the gene matches. The germline V gene has CDR1 SGHRS and CDR2 YFSETQ. The CDR3 nucleotides read TGCGCCAGCAGCGATCCCCCCGGGACAGGGCTAACAGATACGCAGTATTTT. It codes for CASSDPPGTGLTDTQYF.